The clone carrying this TCR beta chain came up many times. What it binds is unknown. The study made its TCR cDNA through 5'RACE template switching. That step introduced a universal primer site along with UMIs. TCRdb recomputed calls from the 5' RACE reads with MiXCR, one row per CDR3 protein. The sample contains roughly 120,000 distinct CDR3 sequences, 7.2% of which appear only once. The data derive from a study of T cells after yellow fever vaccination. Study summary: Preparing low-cell-number fractions relied on SMART-Seq v4 Ultra Low Input. Overall study results and limits: Clones that expanded after primary vaccination mostly reappeared after the booster (over 95% CD4, 70% to 90% CD8).

The CDR3 loop spans 15 amino acids. CDR1 SGHRS and CDR2 YFSETQ come from the germline V gene. Trimming took off 0 bases at V and 2 bases at J, with 11 bases between the two ends. The sample here was CD4+ T cells sorted from PBMCs, taken roughly seven weeks after the first yellow fever vaccination. The chain combines TRBV5-1 with TRBJ2-5; D is undetermined. This receptor was taken from a man between 18 and 29 years old who received the YFV17D yellow fever vaccine. The CDR3 DNA is TGCGCCAGCAGCTTGGGAAACCAGCTACAAGAGACCCAGTACTTC. This sequence encodes CASSLGNQLQETQYF.